This T cell receptor (beta chain) emerged from a study of metastatic and nonmetastatic thyroid tumors. About the study: Across blood and tumor or nodule tissue, repertoires from malignant and benign thyroid patients were compared with one another. Study-level points and caveats: A significant increase in TCR beta diversity was reportedly seen in malignant thyroid tumors relative to benign nodules, in blood and tumor.

This clone came up many times. Antigen unknown. Thyroid surgery had not been preceded by any treatment in any patient. Methods used by the authors: In papillary thyroid cancer, a distant-metastasis classifier was built using CDR3 differences across clinicopathological groups. Using MiXCR, TCRdb reanalyzed the PCR reads. The V and J calls were not made by the authors but by TCRdb's processing. This sample has 33,000 or so clones; roughly a fifth occur once, and the top ten carry roughly 22%. Germline V lookup: CDR1 MNHNS, CDR2 SASEGT. V lost 2 bases and J lost 5; bases outside the gene matches: 4. The CDR3 contains 14 residues.

Sequencing was performed on blood. V is TRBV6-1 and J is TRBJ1-1; the match to TRBD1 covers 8 bases. This clonotype was obtained from a female donor with papillary thyroid cancer or a benign thyroid nodule (not recorded which). Some clones in this sample may be carry-over from other donors' samples. This CDR3 reads CASSEFRTGTEAFF. CDR3 DNA: TGTGCCAGCAGTGAATTTCGGACAGGGACTGAAGCTTTCTTT.